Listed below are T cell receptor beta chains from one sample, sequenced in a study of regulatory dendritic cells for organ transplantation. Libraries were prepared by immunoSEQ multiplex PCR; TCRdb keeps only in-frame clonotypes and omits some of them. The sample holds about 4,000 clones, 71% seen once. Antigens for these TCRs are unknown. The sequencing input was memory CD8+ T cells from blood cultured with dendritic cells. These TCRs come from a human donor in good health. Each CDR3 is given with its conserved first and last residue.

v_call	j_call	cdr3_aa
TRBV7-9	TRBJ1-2	CASSLALTDRGYGYTF
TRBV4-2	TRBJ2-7	CASSPLGETYEQYF
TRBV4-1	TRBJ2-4	CASSQISPQTKNIQYF
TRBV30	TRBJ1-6	CAWGLGFDNSPLHF
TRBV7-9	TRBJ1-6	CASSLHDRQGAKSPLHF
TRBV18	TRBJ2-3	CASSPVGSTDTQYF
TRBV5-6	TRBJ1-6	CASSPGDNSPLHF
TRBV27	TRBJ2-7	CASRRGRGDVEQYF
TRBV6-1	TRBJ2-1	CASAGGANEQFF
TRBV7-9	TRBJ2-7	CASSLVTVGRTYEQYF
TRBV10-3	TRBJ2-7	CAISEGANEQYF
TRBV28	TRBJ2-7	CASIKHYEQYF
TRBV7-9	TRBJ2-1	CASSSHRRTGSENNEQFF
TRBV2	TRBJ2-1	CASSEAEVWDNEQFF
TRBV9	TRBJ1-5	CASSVDGASNQPQHF
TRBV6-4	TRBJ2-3	CASSDGTGGTDTQYF
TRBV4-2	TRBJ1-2	CASSQDLGQGSGYTF
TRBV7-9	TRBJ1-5	CASSESRTGQPQHF
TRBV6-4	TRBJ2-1	CASSDRTHNEQFF
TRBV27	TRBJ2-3	CASRPGLAGGPWDTQYF
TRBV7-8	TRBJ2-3	CASSSSTSYTDTQYF
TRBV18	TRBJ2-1	CASSPSGGANHEQFF
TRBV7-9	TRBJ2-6	CASSLLGSSSGANVLTF
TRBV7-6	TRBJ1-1	CASSFGTATEAFF
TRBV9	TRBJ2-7	CASSVGDSLYEQYF
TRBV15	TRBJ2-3	CATSRTRFGLSSTDTQYF
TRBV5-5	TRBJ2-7	CASSGGGAEQYF
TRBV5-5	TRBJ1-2	CASSLAGDSYGYTF
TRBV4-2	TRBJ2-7	CASSQEIPSPYEQYF
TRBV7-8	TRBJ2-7	CASSRRAYEQYF
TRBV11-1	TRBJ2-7	CASSPGAHATYEQYF
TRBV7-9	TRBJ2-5	CASSQQGINTQYF
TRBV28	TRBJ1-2	CASSFRVLYGYTF
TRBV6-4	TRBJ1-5	CASSDSGTEGGSNQPQHF
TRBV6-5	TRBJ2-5	CASSPGGRQETQYF
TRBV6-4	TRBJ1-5	CASSEAGGNQPQHF
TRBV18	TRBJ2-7	CASSPPSGAPYEQYF
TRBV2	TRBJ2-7	CASSEKGGGYEQYF
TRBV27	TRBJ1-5	CASSPDSPYSNQPQHF
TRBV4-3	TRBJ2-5	CASSHGTSTQETQYF
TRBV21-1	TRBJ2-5	CASCFTGEEEETQYF